The 21 T cell receptor beta chains presented below share a single source sample, sequenced in a study of blood T cell repertoires in COVID-19 (dated by TCRdb to 2019 to 2021). Library preparation employed the immunoSEQ multiplex PCR assay. TCRdb stores this immuneACCESS table with in-frame sequences only. Part of the clones is absent; in the studies checked, under half of the shortfall reflects unresolved V genes, and no reason is known for the rest. This sample holds approximately 190,000 clones; about 85% were observed only once. The top ten constitute approximately 2.3% of the sample. Sequencing was performed on peripheral blood. The origin of the receptors is a man aged 70 or older with active or convalescent COVID-19.

This chain uses TRBV14 with TRBJ2-1; 8 bases line up with TRBD2. The CDR3 covers 15 residues. J gave up 9 bases and V 1 base, and 8 bases lay outside the gene matches. Germline assignment: CDR1 SGHDN and CDR2 FVKESK. CDR3: CASSQVGLAGIEQFF. The CDR3 bases are TGTGCCAGCAGCCAAGTTGGGTTAGCGGGGATTGAGCAGTTCTTC.

This chain joins TRBV7-2 and TRBJ2-1; TRBD2 matches at 8 bases. The ends lost 3 bases at V and 6 bases at J; junction bases unmatched: 19. Germline CDR1 reads SGHTA; CDR2 reads FQGNSA. The CDR3 is 19 amino acids. DNA of the CDR3: TGTGCCAGCAGCTTCCCCGTGAGGGGGACGGGGGGGCGTCTCAATGAGCAGTTCTTC. Its translation is CASSFPVRGTGGRLNEQFF.

On this clone itself: Distinct nucleotide sequences in the sample also encode this CDR3. The CDR3 DNA reads as TGTGCCAGCAGCTTAGGGCGGGAGACCCAGTACTTC. Residues: CASSLGRETQYF. The rearrangement links TRBV7-2 to TRBJ2-5, with D unclear. This CDR3 has 12 amino acids. V was trimmed by 1 base and J by 5 bases, leaving 5 bases between them. Germline assignment: CDR1 SGHTA and CDR2 FQGNSA.

A word on this clone: This CDR3 is also generated by other DNA sequences in the sample. This rearrangement joins TRBV5-6 to TRBJ2-7; unclear D gene. V was clipped by 0 bases and J by 3 bases, with 4 bases between them. The CDR3 loop spans 12 amino acids. From germline, CDR1 is SGHDT and CDR2 YYEEEE. The CDR3 sequence: CASSLGLYEQYF. The CDR3 DNA is TGTGCCAGCAGCTTGGGACTCTACGAGCAGTACTTC. The entire variable domain, with the rest obtained from reference TRBV5-6 and TRBJ2-7, is as follows: DAGVTQSPTHLIKTRGQQVTLRCSPKSGHDTVSWYQQALGQGPQFIFQYYEEEERQRGNFPDRFSGHQFPNYSSELNVNALLLGDSALYLCASSLGLYEQYFGPGTRLTVT.

The chain combines TRBV6-5 with TRBJ1-4; TRBD1 might be the D (5 bases). Trimming cost V 9 bases and J 7 bases, with 15 bases left between them. The CDR3 is 13 residues long. CDR1 and CDR2 from the germline V gene are MNHEY and SVGAGI. CDR3 sequence: CARIIQGCEKLFF. DNA of the CDR3: TGTGCCAGGATAATTCAGGGTTGTGAAAAACTGTTTTTT.

This chain joins TRBV27 and TRBJ2-7, with 12 bases matching TRBD2. The V and J ends lost 6 bases and 3 bases, in that order; junction bases with no gene match: 3. Germline V gene data show CDR1 as MNHEY and CDR2 as SMNVEV (reference sequence). The CDR3 is made up of 14 amino acids. The CDR3 sequence: CASSPSGRGYEQYF. The CDR3 region has the DNA TGTGCCAGCAGCCCTAGCGGGAGGGGCTACGAGCAGTACTTC.

This clone is a singleton in its sample. This rearrangement joins TRBV5-4 to TRBJ2-2, with TRBD1 matching over 9 bases. The CDR3 is made up of 15 amino acids. J was trimmed by 7 bases and V by 4 bases; bases with no gene match: 8. In germline, CDR1 is SGHNT, CDR2 YYREEE (reference sequence). CDR3 residues: CASSPPTGGGGELFF. The CDR3 DNA follows: TGTGCCAGCAGCCCCCCGACAGGGGGTGGCGGGGAGCTGTTTTTT.

The V gene is TRBV27, the J gene TRBJ1-1; D might be TRBD1 (5 bases). The CDR3 spans 16 residues. From germline, CDR1 is MNHEY and CDR2 SMNVEV (reference sequence). V lost 3 bases and J lost 0, with 14 bases in between. The CDR3 spells CASSFGAGQMNTEAFF. As DNA, the CDR3 is TGTGCCAGCAGTTTTGGGGCAGGGCAAATGAACACTGAAGCTTTCTTT.

The gene calls are TRBV7-2 and TRBJ1-2; 7 nucleotides align to TRBD1. From germline, CDR1 is SGHTA and CDR2 FQGNSA. V shed 1 base, J shed 2 bases, and the junction held 7 bases outside the gene matches. The CDR3 length is 16 residues. CDR3 in DNA: TGTGCCAGCAGCTTAGAACAAATACAGGGGAACTATGGCTACACCTTC. As protein: CASSLEQIQGNYGYTF.

V and J are TRBV28 and TRBJ1-2; 7 bases are a match to TRBD1. J gave up 3 bases and V 6 bases, and 7 bases lay outside the gene matches. The V gene's germline CDR1 is MDHEN and CDR2 SYDVKM. The CDR3 contains 14 residues. Here the CDR3 reads CASRPQGGDYGYTF. CDR3 nucleotide sequence: TGTGCCAGCAGGCCGCAGGGGGGTGACTATGGCTACACCTTC.

The chain has TRBV28 and TRBJ1-1, with a weak D call TRBD1 (6 bases). Germline V gene lookup returns CDR1 MDHEN and CDR2 SYDVKM. The CDR3 extends over 13 amino acids. V was cut by 3 bases and J by 5 bases, with 10 bases left in between. CDR3: CASSFRGQTEAFF. The CDR3 DNA reads as TGTGCCAGCAGTTTCAGGGGCCAGACTGAAGCTTTCTTT.

The rearrangement joins TRBV11-3 to TRBJ2-7, with D possibly being TRBD1 (6 bases). V was shortened by 1 base and J by 3 bases, with 13 bases between the two germline ends. This CDR3 contains 15 residues. CDR1 SGHNT and CDR2 YENEEA come from the germline V gene. The CDR3 region has the DNA TGTGCCAGCAGCTTAGGTCCCCCAGGGGACTACGAGCAGTACTTC. Encoded protein: CASSLGPPGDYEQYF.

This chain connects TRBV5-6 to TRBJ2-2, with TRBD2 matching over 11 bases. V was pared by 3 bases and J by 3 bases, with 4 bases of the junction left unmatched. CDR1 and CDR2 (germline): SGHDT, YYEEEE. The CDR3 has 16 amino acids. As DNA, the CDR3 is TGTGCCAGCAGCTCTAGCGGGAGGTACTACACCGGGGAGCTGTTTTTT. Translating gives CASSSSGRYYTGELFF.

The rearrangement uses TRBV5-4 and TRBJ1-1, with D maybe TRBD1 (5 bases). The V and J ends lost 5 bases and 3 bases respectively, with 11 bases between them. Germline CDR1 reads SGHNT; CDR2 reads YYREEE (reference sequence). The CDR3 totals 13 residues. The CDR3 DNA reads TGTGCCAGCAGATCCGGGGGAGACACTGAAGCTTTCTTT. This gives the protein CASRSGGDTEAFF.

The genes are TRBV28 and TRBJ1-2; D possibly corresponds to TRBD1 (6 bases). V was cut by 8 bases and J by 7 bases, with 20 bases left in between. The length of the CDR3 is 14 residues. Germline CDR1 MDHEN, CDR2 SYDVKM. CDR3 bases: TGTGCCAGCCTATCACAGGGTTTTGCAGGTGGCTACACCTTC. Protein sequence: CASLSQGFAGGYTF.

The J gene is TRBJ1-5, the V gene TRBV12-3 or TRBV12-4; 7 nucleotides agree with TRBD1. This CDR3 contains 13 residues. V lost 7 bases to trimming and J lost 6 bases; unmatched junction nucleotides: 6. CDR3 sequence (DNA): TGTGCCAGCACCCGACAGGGTTTTCAGCCCCAGCATTTT. This codes for CASTRQGFQPQHF.

CDR3 loop: CASSPKRLAGANEQYF. CDR3 sequence (DNA): TGTGCCAGCAGCCCAAAGAGACTAGCGGGAGCCAACGAGCAGTACTTC. The chain carries TRBV11-2 and TRBJ2-7, with 12 bases that match TRBD2. From germline, CDR1 is SGHAT and CDR2 FQNNGV. V was clipped by 5 bases and J by 5 bases; unmatched bases: 10. The CDR3 extends over 16 amino acids.

This chain links TRBV30 with TRBJ1-2; D unclear. CDR1 and CDR2 (germline): GTSNPN, SVGIG (reference sequence). The ends were cut back, 4 bases at V and 4 bases at J, with 16 bases in the middle. This CDR3 has 14 residues. CDR3 sequence (DNA): TGTGCCTGGACGCCTTCGCGGGGAATCTATGGCTACACCTTC. The encoded protein is CAWTPSRGIYGYTF.

J is TRBJ2-1 and V is TRBV7-2; tentatively, D is TRBD1 (5 bases). The ends were cut back, 4 bases at V and 9 bases at J, with 13 bases in the middle. CDR1 SGHTA and CDR2 FQGNSA come from the germline V gene. The CDR3 covers 13 residues. CDR3 in DNA: TGTGCCAGCAGCTGGGGCTCGCCCTCTGAGCAGTTCTTC. Protein sequence: CASSWGSPSEQFF.

The chain recombines TRBV5-6 with TRBJ2-2; no definite D call. CDR1 is SGHDT and CDR2 is YYEEEE in the germline V gene. The CDR3 covers 16 residues. V lost 4 bases to trimming and J lost 1 base, with 14 bases between them. The CDR3 protein is CASSPYDRGNTGELFF. The CDR3 DNA follows: TGTGCCAGCAGCCCTTATGACCGCGGGAACACCGGGGAGCTGTTTTTT.

The chain uses TRBV5-1 and TRBJ1-2; D not resolved. Per germline, CDR1 SGHRS and CDR2 YFSETQ. The CDR3 spans 15 residues. V was pared by 0 bases and J by 0 bases, with 9 bases between. The CDR3 nucleotides read TGCGCCAGCAGCTTGGGGCAGAGGACTAACTATGGCTACACCTTC. Amino acid sequence: CASSLGQRTNYGYTF.